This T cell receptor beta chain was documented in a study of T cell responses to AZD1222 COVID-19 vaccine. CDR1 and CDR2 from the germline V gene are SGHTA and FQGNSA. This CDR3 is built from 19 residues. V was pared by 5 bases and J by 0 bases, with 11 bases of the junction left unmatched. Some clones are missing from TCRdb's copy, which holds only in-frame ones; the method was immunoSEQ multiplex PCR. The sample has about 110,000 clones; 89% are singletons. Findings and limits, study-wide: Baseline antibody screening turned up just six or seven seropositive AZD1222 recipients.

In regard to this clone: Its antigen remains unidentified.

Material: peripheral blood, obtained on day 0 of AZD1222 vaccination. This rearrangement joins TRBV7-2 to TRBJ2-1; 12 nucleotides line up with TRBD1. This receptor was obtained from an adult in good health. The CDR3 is CASSVSGQGAASSYNEQFF. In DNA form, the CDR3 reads TGTGCCAGCAGCGTCTCGGGACAGGGGGCAGCGAGCTCCTACAATGAGCAGTTCTTC.